The clone carrying this T cell receptor (beta chain) occurred once. The sample comes from a study of blood T cells in healthy people across ages. The study recruited healthy Caucasian donors from Russia who were aged roughly 6 to 100. CDR1 is LGHNA and CDR2 is YNFKEQ in the germline V gene. The CDR3 runs to 16 residues. V was trimmed by 1 base and J by 2 bases, leaving 13 bases between them. It was with a sample-barcoded 5' primer and a J-beta primer mix that a second PCR of roughly 6 to 12 cycles was run. Every cDNA molecule bore a tag from a template-switch adaptor containing 12 random nucleotides. Using its own MiXCR run on the 5' RACE reads, TCRdb lists one record per CDR3 protein. The sample lists over 1,500,000 distinct CDR3 sequences, about 39% seen once, with under 25% in the top ten.

Sequenced: blood. This sequence joins TRBV4-2 and TRBJ2-3; no firm D call. This TCR came from a human donor in good health. Here the CDR3 reads CASSQVRGIYTDTQYF. CDR3 coding DNA: TGTGCCAGCAGCCAAGTACGTGGGATCTACACAGATACGCAGTATTTT.